This T cell receptor (beta chain) appears in the sequencing data of a study of T cell responses to AZD1222 COVID-19 vaccine. Germline V gene lookup returns CDR1 LNHDA and CDR2 SQIVND (reference sequence). CDR3 length: 15 residues. V was trimmed by 4 bases and J by 0 bases, leaving 13 bases between them. General study points: Mostly white British, mostly female donors; authors suggested clonal diversity may be underestimated.

Of note for this clone: Its matching antigen is unknown.

Using immunoSEQ multiplex PCR, the repertoire was profiled, and TCRdb retains in-frame clones only, with some absent. The table has under 140,000 clones, 80% to 95% seen once. The source of this sequence is an adult in good health. This specimen consisted of peripheral blood, obtained on day 0 of AZD1222 vaccination. The chain combines TRBV19 with TRBJ2-7; D is tentatively TRBD1 or TRBD2 (5 bases each). The CDR3 region is CASSTPGRSSYEQYF. The DNA for the CDR3 is TGTGCCAGTAGTACACCGGGACGGAGCTCCTACGAGCAGTACTTC.